Listed here is a single TCR beta chain. The data were produced by immunoSEQ multiplex PCR, yet TCRdb's version contains in-frame clones alone and is incomplete. The table shows under 150,000 clones, with approximately 87% occurring only once. The sample comes from a study of blood T cell repertoires in COVID-19. Whole-study context: The study drew acute and convalescent COVID-19 samples from the United States, Italy and Spain. T cells, B-cell-depleted T cells, or PBMCs provided the cDNA or gDNA that served as material.

This CDR3 region has 12 residues. Germline-derived CDR1 and CDR2 are GTSNPN and SVGIG (reference sequence). With 1 base removed from V and 6 bases from J, the gap between germline ends came to 10 bases. Categorization into cohorts depended on clinical history that participants reported. The sample consisted of PBMCs or T cells enriched from blood (not recorded which). V is TRBV30 and J is TRBJ2-7, with TRBD1 as a possible D gene (5 bases). The sequence came from a man between 45 and 60 years old in a cohort exposed to, infected with or recovered from COVID-19 (not recorded which). The CDR3, as DNA: TGTGCCTGGAGTGCAGGGAAAAGCGAGCAGTACTTC. The encoded protein is CAWSAGKSEQYF.